Presented here are 24 T cell receptor beta chains from one specimen sequenced in a study of T cell repertoires in cytomegalovirus infection. TCRdb called the reads again in MiXCR, with one record for every CDR3 protein. The table records approximately 250,000 distinct CDR3 sequences, roughly 10% of them present only once. Sequenced material: PBMCs. These receptors all stem from a human donor in good health (CMV status not recorded). Some clones in this sample may be carry-over from other donors' samples.

This clonotype was detected ten times or more. The chain links TRBV11-2 to TRBJ1-2; a weak D match, TRBD1 (6 bases). CDR1 is SGHAT, CDR2 FQNNGV, per germline. CDR3 size: 15 residues. Trimming took 4 bases from V and 2 from J, leaving 14 bases between them. CDR3 loop: CASSSSRDTNYGYTF. The CDR3 DNA follows: TGTGCCAGCAGCTCCAGCCGGGACACAAACTATGGCTACACCTTC. Combining the CDR3 with reference TRBV11-2 and TRBJ1-2 gives the whole variable domain EAGVAQSPRYKIIEKRQSVAFWCNPISGHATLYWYQQILGQGPKLLIQFQNNGVVDDSQLPKDRFSAERLKGVDSTLKIQPAKLEDSAVYLCASSSSRDTNYGYTFGSGTRLTVV.

In its sample, this clonotype was seen many times. The V and J genes are TRBV5-4 and TRBJ2-7; no firm D call. Germline V gene data show CDR1 as SGHNT and CDR2 as YYREEE (reference sequence). Deletions cut 4 bases from V and 2 bases from J, with 13 bases between. The CDR3 is made up of 14 amino acids. This CDR3 is CASSLRWGTYEQYF. The CDR3 DNA reads TGTGCCAGCAGCCTTCGTTGGGGTACCTACGAGCAGTACTTC.

This clonotype was seen only a few times. The chain uses TRBV3-1 and TRBJ1-4; perhaps TRBD1 as D (5 bases). Between the trimmed V and J ends, which lost 0 bases and 2 bases, there was a span of 10 bases. The CDR3 is 16 residues long. Germline V CDR1 and CDR2: LGHDT, YNNKEL (reference sequence). CDR3 bases: TGTGCCAGCAGCCAAGATATAGGGACGACTAATGAAAAACTGTTTTTT. Translation: CASSQDIGTTNEKLFF.

In its sample, this clonotype was seen many times. This chain links TRBV28 with TRBJ2-7; TRBD1 matches 9 bases. Germline CDR1 and CDR2: MDHEN and SYDVKM. This CDR3 spans 15 amino acids. V shed 5 bases and J 4 bases; nucleotides not matched to a gene: 9. The CDR3 here is CASSAPGTGKYEQYF. The CDR3 DNA follows: TGTGCCAGCAGTGCCCCAGGGACAGGGAAATACGAGCAGTACTTC. The whole variable domain, remainder taken from reference TRBV28 and TRBJ2-7, is DVKVTQSSRYLVKRTGEKVFLECVQDMDHENMFWYRQDPGLGLRLIYFSYDVKMKEKGDIPEGYSVSREKKERFSLILESASTNQTSMYLCASSAPGTGKYEQYFGPGTRLTVT.

In this sample, this clonotype turned up many times. The chain has TRBV7-2 and TRBJ1-2; TRBD1 agrees at 9 bases. The germline V gene encodes CDR1 SGHTA and CDR2 FQGNSA. The CDR3 runs 18 residues. The V and J ends lost 5 bases and 4 bases, in that order; junction bases with no gene match: 17. CDR3 sequence reads: CASSTVDRGLGRPYGYTF. The CDR3 DNA reads as TGTGCCAGCAGCACCGTGGACAGGGGTTTGGGTAGGCCCTATGGCTACACCTTC.

This clonotype came up a few times. V gene TRBV20-1 combines with J gene TRBJ2-7, with D unclear. CDR1 is DFQATT, CDR2 SNEGSKA, per germline (reference sequence). The CDR3 is 10 amino acids. V dropped 1 base and J dropped 7 bases, with 5 bases sitting between them. CDR3: CSARAEEQYF. CDR3 DNA sequence: TGCAGTGCTAGAGCAGAGGAGCAGTACTTC.

This clonotype was recorded at least ten times. The rearrangement links TRBV11-2 to TRBJ2-5; 7 nucleotides agree with TRBD2. The V gene end was trimmed by 3 bases and the J gene end by 4 bases; junction bases not matched to a gene: 5. There are 14 residues in the CDR3. Germline CDR1 is SGHAT and CDR2 is FQNNGV. This CDR3 is CASSLAGERETQYF. In nucleotides, the CDR3 is TGTGCCAGCAGCTTGGCGGGAGAAAGAGAGACCCAGTACTTC.

At least ten counts were recorded for this clonotype. The chain recombines TRBV10-3 with TRBJ1-1; TRBD1 agrees at 8 bases. The CDR3 contains 13 residues. Germline lookup yields CDR1 ENHRY and CDR2 SYGVKD. After removal of 11 bases from V and 0 bases from J, the junction contained 5 bases not matched to a gene. The CDR3 region has the DNA TGTGCCGCAGACAGGGGAGTGAACACTGAAGCTTTCTTT. This codes for CAADRGVNTEAFF.

In this sample, this clonotype turned up many times. The chain combines TRBV12-3 or TRBV12-4 with TRBJ2-7; TRBD2 matches at 13 bases. CDR3 length: 15 residues. Losses at the gene ends were 4 bases for V and 6 bases for J; bases not matched to a gene: 6. CDR3 in DNA: TGTGCCAGCAGTTCCCGACTAGCGGGGGGACCCGAGCAGTACTTC. Protein: CASSSRLAGGPEQYF.

This clonotype showed up many times. V is TRBV28 and J is TRBJ1-3, with no clear D. V lost 8 bases, J lost 0 bases, and 8 bases lay in between. The CDR3 totals 13 residues. Germline V gene lookup returns CDR1 MDHEN and CDR2 SYDVKM. The CDR3 protein is CASFGGSGNTIYF. Here the CDR3 DNA reads TGTGCCAGCTTCGGAGGCTCTGGAAACACCATATATTTT. The complete variable domain, with remaining parts taken from reference TRBV28 and TRBJ1-3, reads DVKVTQSSRYLVKRTGEKVFLECVQDMDHENMFWYRQDPGLGLRLIYFSYDVKMKEKGDIPEGYSVSREKKERFSLILESASTNQTSMYLCASFGGSGNTIYFGEGSWLTVV.

This clonotype was found many times. CDR3 in amino acids: CASSPTSIDQPQHF. Here the CDR3 DNA reads TGTGCCAGCAGCCCTACCTCAATCGATCAGCCCCAGCATTTT. This chain connects TRBV6-2 or TRBV6-3 to TRBJ1-5; D unresolved. This CDR3 contains 14 residues. V lost 6 bases to trimming and J lost 5 bases, with 14 bases between them. Germline V gives CDR1 MNHEY, CDR2 SVGEGT.

The rearrangement links TRBV19 to TRBJ1-2; D perhaps matches TRBD1 (5 bases). This CDR3 spans 14 amino acids. The V gene's germline CDR1 is LNHDA and CDR2 SQIVND (reference sequence). V lost 9 bases to trimming and J lost 0 bases, with 14 bases between them. CDR3 DNA sequence: TGTGCCAGCCTCGGGACGGATACTAACTATGGCTACACCTTC. Protein: CASLGTDTNYGYTF.

This clonotype was detected many times. The chain combines TRBV5-6 with TRBJ1-5; 8 positions agree with TRBD1. Germline CDR1 is SGHDT and CDR2 is YYEEEE. V shed 1 base and J 4 bases; nucleotides not matched to a gene: 4. The CDR3 is 15 residues long. The CDR3 loop is CASSLWTGTNQPQHF. In nucleotides, the CDR3 is TGTGCCAGCAGCTTGTGGACAGGGACTAATCAGCCCCAGCATTTT.

This clonotype was detected many times. The chain joins TRBV7-2 to TRBJ2-5; D gene uncertain. V lost 1 base and J lost 2, with 8 bases in between. Germline assignment: CDR1 SGHTA and CDR2 FQGNSA. The CDR3 extends over 14 amino acids. This chain's CDR3 is CASSLVPKQETQYF. CDR3 DNA sequence: TGTGCCAGCAGCTTAGTCCCTAAACAAGAGACCCAGTACTTC.

This clonotype was observed at least ten times. CDR3 nucleotides: TGTGCCAGCAGCTTAGTGGCCCCCGGGACAGGGGAAGGGACCCAGTACTTC. It specifies CASSLVAPGTGEGTQYF. This sequence joins TRBV7-2 and TRBJ2-5, with 10 bases aligning to TRBD1. Germline values: CDR1 SGHTA, CDR2 FQGNSA. V lost 1 base, J lost 7 bases, and 12 bases stayed unmatched. CDR3 length: 17 residues.

This clonotype was counted between two and nine times. V gene TRBV7-2 combines with J gene TRBJ2-5; D not resolved. Trimming left V 7 bases short and J 1 base short, with 10 bases between. Germline V gene lookup returns CDR1 SGHTA and CDR2 FQGNSA. The CDR3 is made up of 13 amino acids. This chain's CDR3 is CASTGAVQETQYF. The CDR3 nucleotides read TGTGCCAGCACCGGCGCGGTCCAAGAGACCCAGTACTTC.

This clonotype has just one count. J is TRBJ1-2 and V is TRBV2; 10 bases are a match to TRBD1. The CDR3 extends over 15 amino acids. J lost 8 bases, V lost 5 bases, and 11 bases had no gene match. Germline CDR1 SNHLY, CDR2 FYNNEI. In DNA form, the CDR3 reads TGTGCCAGCAGTTCCTTGACAGGGGGCTTTGAAGGCTACACCTTC. This sequence encodes CASSSLTGGFEGYTF.

This clonotype was recorded a few times. The chain recombines TRBV4-1 with TRBJ1-4, with a tentative D call TRBD1 (5 bases). The CDR3 loop spans 16 amino acids. Germline CDR1 and CDR2: MGHRA and YSYEKL. Trimming shortened V by 0 bases and J by 7 bases, and 15 bases separated the two germline ends. The CDR3 nucleotides are TGCGCCAGCAGCCAAGACCCTCAGGGAAGAGGTGAAAAACTGTTTTTT. Translating gives CASSQDPQGRGEKLFF.

This clonotype has ten or more counts. The V and J genes are TRBV7-2 and TRBJ2-1, with D perhaps matching TRBD2 (7 bases). Trimming removed 1 base from V and 6 bases from J, with 19 bases in between. CDR1 is SGHTA and CDR2 is FQGNSA in the germline V gene. This CDR3 region has 17 residues. The CDR3, as DNA: TGTGCCAGCAGCTTAGTGGGAGGGGGGGGGCCGTCCAATGAGCAGTTCTTC. It encodes CASSLVGGGGPSNEQFF.

About this clonotype: Compared with germline, one end of the junction differs, possibly owing to a read error. V usage is TRBV28 and J usage is TRBJ2-3; TRBD2 might be the D (7 bases). Germline loops: CDR1 MDHEN, CDR2 SYDVKM. This CDR3 is 14 amino acids long. The CDR3 spells CASSLRGGTHTQYF. CDR3 nucleotides: TGTGCCAGCAGTTTAAGGGGGGGCACACATACGCAGTATTTT.

Details on this clonotype: A much more abundant neighbour one base away suggests this may be a read error. The V gene is TRBV7-9, the J gene TRBJ2-1, with 8 nucleotides matching TRBD2. Per germline, CDR1 SEHNR and CDR2 FQNEAQ (reference sequence). The CDR3 sequence is 16 residues long. The CDR3 sequence: CASSPRGGDSYNKQFF. CDR3 DNA sequence: TGTGCCAGCAGCCCCCGGGGGGGGGATTCCTACAATAAGCAGTTCTTC.

This clonotype was counted only a few times. The rearrangement uses TRBV5-1 and TRBJ1-2; TRBD1 is a possible D gene (6 bases). Germline V gene lookup returns CDR1 SGHRS and CDR2 YFSETQ. This CDR3 comprises 13 residues. V was shortened by 4 bases and J by 6 bases, with 13 bases between the two germline ends. In DNA, the CDR3 is TGCGCCAGCAGCCCTACAGGGATCAATGGCTACACCTTC. Translating it yields CASSPTGINGYTF.

This clonotype was seen ten or more times. This chain connects TRBV20-1 to TRBJ2-7, with 7 bases matching TRBD1. Looked up from germline, CDR1 is DFQATT and CDR2 is SNEGSKA (reference sequence). The ends lost 3 bases at V and 0 bases at J; junction bases unmatched: 8. CDR3 length: 15 amino acids. The chain's CDR3 is CSARSLDRSSYEQYF. DNA of the CDR3: TGCAGTGCTAGGAGCTTGGACAGGAGCTCCTACGAGCAGTACTTC.

This clonotype was counted a few times. The genes are TRBV7-2 and TRBJ2-7; 9 bases agree with TRBD2. V was pared by 5 bases and J by 5 bases, with 13 bases of the junction left unmatched. The CDR3 contains 16 residues. Germline V CDR1 and CDR2: SGHTA, FQGNSA. The DNA of the CDR3 is TGTGCCAGCAGCCCGGGGGGGGGGACTAGCCGACACGAGCAGTACTTC. It yields the protein CASSPGGGTSRHEQYF.